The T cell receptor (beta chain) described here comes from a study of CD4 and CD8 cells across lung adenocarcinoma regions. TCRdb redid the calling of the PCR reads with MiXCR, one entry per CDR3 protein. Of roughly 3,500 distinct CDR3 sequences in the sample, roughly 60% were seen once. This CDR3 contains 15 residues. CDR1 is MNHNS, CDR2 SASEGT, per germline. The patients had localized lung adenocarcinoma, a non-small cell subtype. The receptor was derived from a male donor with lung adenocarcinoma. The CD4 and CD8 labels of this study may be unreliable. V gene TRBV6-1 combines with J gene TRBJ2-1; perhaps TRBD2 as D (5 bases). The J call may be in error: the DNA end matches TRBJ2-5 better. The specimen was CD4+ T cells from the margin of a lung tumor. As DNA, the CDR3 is TGTGCCAGCAGTCCCCGAGCGGACCCACAAGAGACCCAGTACTTC. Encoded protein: CASSPRADPQETQYF.